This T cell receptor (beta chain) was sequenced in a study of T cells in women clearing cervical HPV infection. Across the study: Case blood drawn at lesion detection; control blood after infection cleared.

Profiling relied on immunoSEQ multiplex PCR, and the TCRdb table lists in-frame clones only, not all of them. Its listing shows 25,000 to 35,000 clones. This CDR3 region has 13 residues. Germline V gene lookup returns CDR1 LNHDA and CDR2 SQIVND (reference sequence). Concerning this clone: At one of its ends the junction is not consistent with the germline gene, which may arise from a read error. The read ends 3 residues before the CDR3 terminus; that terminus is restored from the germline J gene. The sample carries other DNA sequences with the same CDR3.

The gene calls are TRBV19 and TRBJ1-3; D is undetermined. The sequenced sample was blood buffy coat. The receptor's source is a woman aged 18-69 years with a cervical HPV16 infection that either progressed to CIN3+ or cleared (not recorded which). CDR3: CASRPQAGNTIYF. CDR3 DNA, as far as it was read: TGTGCCAGTAGACCCCAGGCTGGAAACACA.